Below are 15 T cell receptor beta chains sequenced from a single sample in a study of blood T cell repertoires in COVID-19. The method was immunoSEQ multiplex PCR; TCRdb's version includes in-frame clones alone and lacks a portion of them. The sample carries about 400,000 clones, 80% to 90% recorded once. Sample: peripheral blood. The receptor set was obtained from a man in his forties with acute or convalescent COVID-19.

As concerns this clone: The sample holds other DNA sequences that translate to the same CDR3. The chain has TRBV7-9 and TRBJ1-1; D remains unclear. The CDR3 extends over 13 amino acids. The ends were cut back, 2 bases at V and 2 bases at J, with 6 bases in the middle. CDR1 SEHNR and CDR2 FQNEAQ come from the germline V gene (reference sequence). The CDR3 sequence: CASSLLSNTEAFF. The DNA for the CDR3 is TGTGCCAGCAGCTTACTATCCAACACTGAAGCTTTCTTT.

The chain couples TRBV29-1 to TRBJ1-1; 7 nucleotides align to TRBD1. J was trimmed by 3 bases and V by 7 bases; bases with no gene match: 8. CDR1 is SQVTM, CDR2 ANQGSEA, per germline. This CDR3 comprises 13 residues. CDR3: CSAAAGGDTEAFF. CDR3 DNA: TGCAGCGCCGCGGCAGGGGGAGACACTGAAGCTTTCTTT.

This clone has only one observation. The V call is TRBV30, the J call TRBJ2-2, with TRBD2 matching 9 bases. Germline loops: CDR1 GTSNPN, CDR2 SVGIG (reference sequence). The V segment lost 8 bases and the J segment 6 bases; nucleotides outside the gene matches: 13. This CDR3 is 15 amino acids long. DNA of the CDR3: TGTGCCCTAGCCGGGACTAGCAGCATTGCCGGGGAGCTGTTTTTT. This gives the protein CALAGTSSIAGELFF.

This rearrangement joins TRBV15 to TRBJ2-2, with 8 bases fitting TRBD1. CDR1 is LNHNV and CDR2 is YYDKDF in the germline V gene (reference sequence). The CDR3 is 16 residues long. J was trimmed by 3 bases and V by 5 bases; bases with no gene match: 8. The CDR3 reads CATSPTGVVDTGELFF. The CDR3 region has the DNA TGTGCCACCAGCCCGACAGGGGTTGTTGACACCGGGGAGCTGTTTTTT.

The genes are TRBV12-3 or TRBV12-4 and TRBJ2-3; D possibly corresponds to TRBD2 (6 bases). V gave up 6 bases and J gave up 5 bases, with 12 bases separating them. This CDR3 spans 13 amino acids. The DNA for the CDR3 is TGTGCCAGCAGCGGGGCGACTAGAGATACGCAGTATTTT. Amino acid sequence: CASSGATRDTQYF.

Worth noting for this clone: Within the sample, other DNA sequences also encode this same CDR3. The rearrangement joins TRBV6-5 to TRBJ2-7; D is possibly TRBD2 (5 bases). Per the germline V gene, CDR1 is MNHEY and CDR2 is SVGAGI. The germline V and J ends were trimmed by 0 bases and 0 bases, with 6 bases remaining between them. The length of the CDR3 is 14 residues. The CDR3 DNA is TGTGCCAGCAGTTACTCTCGGGGCTCCTACGAGCAGTACTTC. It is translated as CASSYSRGSYEQYF.

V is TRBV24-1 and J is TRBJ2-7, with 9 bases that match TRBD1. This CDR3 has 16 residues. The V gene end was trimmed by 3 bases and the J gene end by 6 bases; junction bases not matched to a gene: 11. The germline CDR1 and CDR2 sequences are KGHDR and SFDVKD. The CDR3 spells CATSDPATGQGTEQYF. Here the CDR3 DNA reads TGTGCCACCAGTGATCCCGCGACGGGACAGGGAACCGAGCAGTACTTC.

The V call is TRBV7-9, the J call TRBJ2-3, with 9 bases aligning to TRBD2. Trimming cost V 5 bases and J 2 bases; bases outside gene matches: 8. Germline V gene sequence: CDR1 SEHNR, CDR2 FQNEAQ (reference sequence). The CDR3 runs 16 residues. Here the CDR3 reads CASSRAGGLFTDTQYF. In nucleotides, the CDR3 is TGTGCCAGCAGCCGAGCGGGAGGCCTCTTCACAGATACGCAGTATTTT.

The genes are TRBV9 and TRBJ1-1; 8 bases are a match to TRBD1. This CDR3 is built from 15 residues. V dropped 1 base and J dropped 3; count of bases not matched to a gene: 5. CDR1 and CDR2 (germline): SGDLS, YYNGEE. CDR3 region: CASSVSGTGYTEAFF. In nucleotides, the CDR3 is TGTGCCAGCAGCGTATCTGGGACAGGTTACACTGAAGCTTTCTTT. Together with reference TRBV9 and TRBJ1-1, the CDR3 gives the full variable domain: DSGVTQTPKHLITATGQRVTLRCSPRSGDLSVYWYQQSLDQGLQFLIQYYNGEERAKGNILERFSAQQFPDLHSELNLSSLELGDSALYFCASSVSGTGYTEAFFGQGTRLTVV.

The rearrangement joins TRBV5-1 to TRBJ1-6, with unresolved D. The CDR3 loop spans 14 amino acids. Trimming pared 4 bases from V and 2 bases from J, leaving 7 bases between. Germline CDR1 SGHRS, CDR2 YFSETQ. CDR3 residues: CASSPDTYNSPLHF. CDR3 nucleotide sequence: TGCGCCAGCAGCCCTGACACCTATAATTCACCCCTCCACTTT. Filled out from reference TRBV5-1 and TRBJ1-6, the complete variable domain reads KAGVTQTPRYLIKTRGQQVTLSCSPISGHRSVSWYQQTPGQGLQFLFEYFSETQRNKGNFPGRFSGRQFSNSRSEMNVSTLELGDSALYLCASSPDTYNSPLHFGNGTRLTVT.

CDR3: CASSPAAGVVQETQYF. The CDR3 nucleotides read TGTGCCAGCAGTCCGGCGGCGGGAGTCGTCCAAGAGACCCAGTACTTC. The chain joins TRBV28 to TRBJ2-5; 7 bases match TRBD2. This CDR3 has 16 residues. V gave up 5 bases and J gave up 1 base; unmatched junction bases: 10. CDR1 MDHEN and CDR2 SYDVKM come from the germline V gene.

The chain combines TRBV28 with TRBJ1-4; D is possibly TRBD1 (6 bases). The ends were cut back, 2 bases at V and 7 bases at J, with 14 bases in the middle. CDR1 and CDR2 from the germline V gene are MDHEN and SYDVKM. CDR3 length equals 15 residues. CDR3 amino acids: CASSLGGGRSEKLFF. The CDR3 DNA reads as TGTGCCAGCAGTTTAGGGGGGGGCCGTAGTGAAAAACTGTTTTTT.

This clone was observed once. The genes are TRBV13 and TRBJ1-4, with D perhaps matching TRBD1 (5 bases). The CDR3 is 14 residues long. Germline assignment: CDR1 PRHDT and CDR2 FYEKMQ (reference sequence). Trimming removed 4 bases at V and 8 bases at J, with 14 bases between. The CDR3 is CASSSDIKKEKLFF. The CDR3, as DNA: TGTGCCAGCAGCTCGGACATTAAGAAAGAAAAACTGTTTTTT.

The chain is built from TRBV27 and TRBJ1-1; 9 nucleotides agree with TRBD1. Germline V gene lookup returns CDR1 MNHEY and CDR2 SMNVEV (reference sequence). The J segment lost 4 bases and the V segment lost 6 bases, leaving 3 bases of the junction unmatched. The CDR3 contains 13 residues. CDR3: CASRRQGGTEAFF. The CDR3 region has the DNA TGTGCCAGCAGAAGACAGGGGGGCACTGAAGCTTTCTTT.

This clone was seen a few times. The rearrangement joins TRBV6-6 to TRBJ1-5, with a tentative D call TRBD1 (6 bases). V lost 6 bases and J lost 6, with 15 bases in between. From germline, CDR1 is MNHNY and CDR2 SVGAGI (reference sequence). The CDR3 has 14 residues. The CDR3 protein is CASSRQEGGQPQHF. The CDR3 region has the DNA TGTGCCAGCAGCCGACAGGAGGGCGGTCAGCCCCAGCATTTT.